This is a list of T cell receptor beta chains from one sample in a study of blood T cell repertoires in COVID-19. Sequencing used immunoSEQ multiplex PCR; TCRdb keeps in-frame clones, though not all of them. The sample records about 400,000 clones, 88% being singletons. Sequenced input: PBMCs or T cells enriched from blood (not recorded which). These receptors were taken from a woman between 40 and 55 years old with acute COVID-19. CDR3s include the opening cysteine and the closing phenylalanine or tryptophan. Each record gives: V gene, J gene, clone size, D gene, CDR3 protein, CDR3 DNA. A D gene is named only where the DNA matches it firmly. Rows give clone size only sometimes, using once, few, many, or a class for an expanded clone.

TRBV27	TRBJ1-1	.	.	CASSLSGHKAFF	TGTGCCAGCAGTTTATCGGGACACAAAGCTTTCTTT
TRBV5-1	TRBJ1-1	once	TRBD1	CASSFVGGTNTEAFF	TGCGCCAGCAGCTTTGTAGGGGGCACGAACACTGAAGCTTTCTTT
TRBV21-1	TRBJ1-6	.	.	CASSKRQANSPLHF	TGTGCCAGCAGCAAAAGACAGGCAAATTCACCCCTCCACTTT
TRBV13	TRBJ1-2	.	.	CASRRWGERYGYTF	TGTGCCAGCAGACGGTGGGGGGAACGCTATGGCTACACCTTC
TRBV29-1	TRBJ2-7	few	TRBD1	CSVLGAEPGQGGEQYF	TGCAGCGTTCTGGGGGCGGAACCGGGACAGGGTGGCGAGCAGTACTTC
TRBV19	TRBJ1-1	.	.	CASSFTGKSEAFF	TGTGCCAGTAGTTTCACAGGGAAGTCTGAAGCTTTCTTT
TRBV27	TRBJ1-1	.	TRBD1	CASSSRLRGHTEAFF	TGTGCCAGCAGTTCCCGACTGAGGGGGCACACTGAAGCTTTCTTT
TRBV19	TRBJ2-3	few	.	CASSNGGRGAPTDTQYF	TGTGCCAGTAGTAATGGAGGCCGGGGGGCCCCCACAGATACGCAGTATTTT
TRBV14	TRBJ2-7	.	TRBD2	CASSQEPGGSYEQYF	TGTGCCAGCAGCCAAGAGCCGGGGGGTTCCTACGAGCAGTACTTC
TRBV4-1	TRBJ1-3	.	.	CASSQGGGSGNTIYF	TGCGCCAGCAGCCAAGGGGGAGGCTCTGGAAACACCATATATTTT
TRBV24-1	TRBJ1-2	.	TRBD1	CATSFPTGVDYGYTF	TGTGCCACCAGTTTTCCGACAGGGGTGGACTATGGCTACACCTTC
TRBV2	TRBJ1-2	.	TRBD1	CAIQTRQGGYTF	TGTGCCATACAAACCCGACAGGGTGGCTACACCTTC
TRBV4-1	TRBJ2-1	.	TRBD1	CASSQSTGDLPQFF	TGCGCCAGCAGCCAATCGACAGGGGACCTACCTCAGTTCTTC